This entry features one TCR beta chain sequence. No antigen is known for it. This entry is derived from a study of T cell repertoires in cytomegalovirus infection. Overall study: Public TCR beta signature analysis indicated the presence of both CMV infection and matching HLA type.

Each CDR3 protein is one row after TCRdb ran MiXCR on the reads. This sample has fewer than 300,000 distinct CDR3 sequences, with roughly 24% found just once. Study-wide findings and caveats: Totalled public TCR beta family frequency picked out people who carried CMV plus the relevant HLA.

The germline V gene has CDR1 DFQATT and CDR2 SNEGSKA (reference sequence). This CDR3 contains 13 residues. V was cut by 3 bases and J by 4 bases, with 12 bases left in between. The V call is TRBV20-1, the J call TRBJ1-1, with D perhaps TRBD1 (5 bases). The sequenced material came from PBMCs. This sequence originates from a human donor in good health (CMV status not recorded). Some clones in this sample may be carry-over from other donors' samples. Written as DNA, the CDR3 is TGCAGTGCTAGCCCAGTAGGGACCACTGAAGCTTTCTTT. Amino acid sequence: CSASPVGTTEAFF.